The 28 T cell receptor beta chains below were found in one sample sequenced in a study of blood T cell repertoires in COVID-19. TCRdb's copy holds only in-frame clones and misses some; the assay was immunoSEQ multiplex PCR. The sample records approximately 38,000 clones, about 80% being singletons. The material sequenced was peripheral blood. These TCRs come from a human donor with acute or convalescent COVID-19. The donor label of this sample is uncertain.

The CDR3 DNA is TGTGCCTGGCACCGGGACAGACCCTATGGCTACACCTTC. Amino acids: CAWHRDRPYGYTF. V is TRBV30 and J is TRBJ1-2; 7 bases agree with TRBD1. V shed 5 bases, J shed 4 bases, and the junction held 7 bases outside the gene matches. CDR1 and CDR2 (germline): GTSNPN, SVGIG (reference sequence). This CDR3 is 13 amino acids long.

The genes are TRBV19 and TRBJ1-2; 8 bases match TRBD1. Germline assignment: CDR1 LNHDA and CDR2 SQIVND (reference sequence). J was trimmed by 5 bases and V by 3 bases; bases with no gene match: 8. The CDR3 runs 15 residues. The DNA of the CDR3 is TGTGCCAGTAGTATGGGCCCAGGGGGCGTTTATGGCTACACCTTC. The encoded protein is CASSMGPGGVYGYTF.

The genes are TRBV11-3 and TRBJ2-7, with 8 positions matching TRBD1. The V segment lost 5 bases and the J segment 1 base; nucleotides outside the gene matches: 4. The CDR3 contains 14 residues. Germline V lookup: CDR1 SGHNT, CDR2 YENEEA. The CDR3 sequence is CASSKGQASYEQYF. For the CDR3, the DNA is TGTGCCAGCAGCAAGGGACAGGCTTCCTACGAGCAGTACTTC.

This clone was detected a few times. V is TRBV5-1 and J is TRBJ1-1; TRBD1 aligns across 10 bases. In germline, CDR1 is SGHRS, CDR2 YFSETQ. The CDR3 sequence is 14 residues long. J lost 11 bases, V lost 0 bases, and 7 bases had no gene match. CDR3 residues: CASSLDGTGDEAFF. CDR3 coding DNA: TGCGCCAGCAGCTTGGACGGGACAGGGGATGAGGCTTTCTTT.

DNA for the CDR3: TGTGCCAGCAGCTTCAGCCCCCCAGGGGGCGGGGACACTGAAGCTTTCTTT. It codes for CASSFSPPGGGDTEAFF. This sequence joins TRBV7-6 and TRBJ1-1, with 8 bases fitting TRBD1. This CDR3 has 17 residues. Germline assignment: CDR1 SGHVS and CDR2 FNYEAQ. J lost 3 bases, V lost 3 bases, and 12 bases had no gene match.

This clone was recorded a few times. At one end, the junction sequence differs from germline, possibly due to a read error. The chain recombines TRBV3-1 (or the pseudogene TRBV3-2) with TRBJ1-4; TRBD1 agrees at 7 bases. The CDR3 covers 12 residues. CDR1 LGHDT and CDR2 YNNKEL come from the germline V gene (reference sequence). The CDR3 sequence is CASSKFGTVPFF. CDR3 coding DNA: TGTGCCAGCAGCAAGTTTGGGACAGTTCCCTTCTTT.

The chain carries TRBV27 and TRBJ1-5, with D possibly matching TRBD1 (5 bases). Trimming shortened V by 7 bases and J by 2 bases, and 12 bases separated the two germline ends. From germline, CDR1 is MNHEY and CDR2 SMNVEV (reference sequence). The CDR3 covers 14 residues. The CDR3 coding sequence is TGTGCCAGCACCGGCAGGGTGGGCAATCAGCCCCAGCATTTT. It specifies CASTGRVGNQPQHF.

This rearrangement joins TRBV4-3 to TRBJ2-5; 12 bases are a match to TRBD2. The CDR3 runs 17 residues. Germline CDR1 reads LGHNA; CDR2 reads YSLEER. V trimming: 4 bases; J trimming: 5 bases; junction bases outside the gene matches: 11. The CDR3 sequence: CASSPRTSGAPGETQYF. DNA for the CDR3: TGCGCCAGCAGCCCTCGGACTAGCGGGGCCCCGGGGGAGACCCAGTACTTC.

The CDR3 DNA reads TGTGCCAGCAGCCAAGCCATGACCGGGACAGAAGCTTTCTTT. It is translated as CASSQAMTGTEAFF. The J gene is TRBJ1-1, the V gene TRBV14; the D gene is possibly TRBD1 (6 bases). This CDR3 comprises 14 residues. V lost 1 base and J lost 8, with 14 bases in between. From germline, CDR1 is SGHDN and CDR2 FVKESK.

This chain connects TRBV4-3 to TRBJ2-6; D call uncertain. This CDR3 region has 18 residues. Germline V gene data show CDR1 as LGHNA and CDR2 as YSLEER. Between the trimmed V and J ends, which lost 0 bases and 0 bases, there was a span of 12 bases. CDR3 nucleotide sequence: TGCGCCAGCAGCCAAGACCCCCGTCCCAGCTCTGGGGCCAACGTCCTGACTTTC. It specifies CASSQDPRPSSGANVLTF.

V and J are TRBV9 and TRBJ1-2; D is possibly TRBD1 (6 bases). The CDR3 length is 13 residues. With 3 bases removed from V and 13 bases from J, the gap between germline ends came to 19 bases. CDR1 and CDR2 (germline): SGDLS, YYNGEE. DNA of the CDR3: TGTGCCAGCAGCGCCCACGTGGCAGGGGTGTGCACCTTC. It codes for CASSAHVAGVCTF.

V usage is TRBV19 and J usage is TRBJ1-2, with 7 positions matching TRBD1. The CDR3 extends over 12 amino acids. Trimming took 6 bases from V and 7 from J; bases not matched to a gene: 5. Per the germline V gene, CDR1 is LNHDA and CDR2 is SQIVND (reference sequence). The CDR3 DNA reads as TGTGCCAGTAGCACCACAGGGGCTGGCTACACCTTC. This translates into CASSTTGAGYTF. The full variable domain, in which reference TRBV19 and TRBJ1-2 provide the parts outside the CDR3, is DGGITQSPKYLFRKEGQNVTLSCEQNLNHDAMYWYRQDPGQGLRLIYYSQIVNDFQKGDIAEGYSVSREKKESFPLTVTSAQKNPTAFYLCASSTTGAGYTFGSGTRLTVV.

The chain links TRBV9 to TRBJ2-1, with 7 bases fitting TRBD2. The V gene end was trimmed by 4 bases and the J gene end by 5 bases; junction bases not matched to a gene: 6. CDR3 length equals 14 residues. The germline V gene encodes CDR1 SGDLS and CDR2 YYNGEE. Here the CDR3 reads CASSPRGWDNEQFF. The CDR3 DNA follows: TGTGCCAGCAGCCCGCGGGGGTGGGACAATGAGCAGTTCTTC.

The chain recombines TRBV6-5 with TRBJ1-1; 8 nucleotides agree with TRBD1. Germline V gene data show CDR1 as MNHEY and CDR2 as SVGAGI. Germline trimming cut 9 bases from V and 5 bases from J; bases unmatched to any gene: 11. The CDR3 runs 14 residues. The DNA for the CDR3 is TGTGCCAGTGTTTCAGGGGGCGTGGGGACTGAAGCTTTCTTT. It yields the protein CASVSGGVGTEAFF.

CDR3 sequence reads: CASIRGGPKPHEQYF. CDR3 DNA: TGCGCCAGCATAAGGGGGGGACCGAAACCTCACGAGCAGTACTTC. The chain links TRBV10-1 to TRBJ2-7; D might be TRBD2 (7 bases). The CDR3 sequence is 15 residues long. Trimming stripped 7 bases from V and 5 bases from J, with 21 bases between. Germline V gene sequence: CDR1 WNHNN, CDR2 SYGVQD (reference sequence).

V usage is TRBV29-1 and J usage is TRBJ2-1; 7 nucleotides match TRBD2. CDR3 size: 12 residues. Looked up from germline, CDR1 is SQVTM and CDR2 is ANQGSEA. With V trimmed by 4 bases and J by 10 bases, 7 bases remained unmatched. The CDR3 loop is CSVVGGIGEQFF. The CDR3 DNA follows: TGCAGCGTTGTCGGGGGGATAGGGGAGCAGTTCTTC.

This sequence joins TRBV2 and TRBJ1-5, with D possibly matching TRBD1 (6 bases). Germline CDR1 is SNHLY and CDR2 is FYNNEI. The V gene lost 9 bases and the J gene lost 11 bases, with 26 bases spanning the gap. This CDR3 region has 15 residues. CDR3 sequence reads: CASAEGQPPRIAQHF. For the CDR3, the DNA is TGTGCCAGTGCCGAGGGACAACCTCCACGGATAGCCCAGCATTTT. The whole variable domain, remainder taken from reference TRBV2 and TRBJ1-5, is EPEVTQTPSHQVTQMGQEVILRCVPISNHLYFYWYRQILGQKVEFLVSFYNNEISEKSEIFDDQFSVERPDGSNFTLKIRSTKLEDSAMYFCASAEGQPPRIAQHFGDGTRLSIL.

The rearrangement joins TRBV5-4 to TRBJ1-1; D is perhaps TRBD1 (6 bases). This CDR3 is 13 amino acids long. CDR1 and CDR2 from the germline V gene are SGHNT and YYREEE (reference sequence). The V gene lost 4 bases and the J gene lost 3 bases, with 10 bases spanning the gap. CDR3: CASSPRTDTEAFF. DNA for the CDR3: TGTGCCAGCAGCCCGCGGACAGACACTGAAGCTTTCTTT.

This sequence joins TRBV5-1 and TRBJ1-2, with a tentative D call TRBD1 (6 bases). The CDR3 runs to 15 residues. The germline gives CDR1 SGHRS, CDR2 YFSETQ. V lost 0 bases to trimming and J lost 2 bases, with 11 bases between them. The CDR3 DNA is TGCGCCAGCAGCTTGGCCCATACAGGGAACTATGGCTACACCTTC. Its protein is CASSLAHTGNYGYTF.

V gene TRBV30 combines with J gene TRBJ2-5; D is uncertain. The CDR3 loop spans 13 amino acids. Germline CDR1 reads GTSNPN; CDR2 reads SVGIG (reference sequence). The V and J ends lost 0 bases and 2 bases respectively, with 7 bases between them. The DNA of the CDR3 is TGTGCCTGGAGTGTACGGGTTCAAGAGACCCAGTACTTC. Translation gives CAWSVRVQETQYF.

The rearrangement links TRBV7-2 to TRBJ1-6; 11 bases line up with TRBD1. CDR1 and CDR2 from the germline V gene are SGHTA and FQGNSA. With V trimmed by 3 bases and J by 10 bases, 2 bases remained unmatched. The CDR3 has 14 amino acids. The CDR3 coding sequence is TGTGCCAGCAGCTTCGGGACAGGGGGATCACCCCTCCACTTT. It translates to CASSFGTGGSPLHF.

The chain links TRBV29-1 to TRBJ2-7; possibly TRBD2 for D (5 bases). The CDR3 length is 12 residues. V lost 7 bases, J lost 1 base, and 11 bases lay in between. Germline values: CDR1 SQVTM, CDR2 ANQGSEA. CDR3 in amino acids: CSARSGSYEQYF. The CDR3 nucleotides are TGCAGCGCCCGTTCGGGATCCTACGAGCAGTACTTC.

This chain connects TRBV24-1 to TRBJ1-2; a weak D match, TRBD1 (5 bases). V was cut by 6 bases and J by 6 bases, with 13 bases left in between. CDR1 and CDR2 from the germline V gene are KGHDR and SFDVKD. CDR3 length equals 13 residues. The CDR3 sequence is CATSTHQGDGYTF. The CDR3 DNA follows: TGTGCCACCAGTACACATCAGGGTGATGGCTACACCTTC.

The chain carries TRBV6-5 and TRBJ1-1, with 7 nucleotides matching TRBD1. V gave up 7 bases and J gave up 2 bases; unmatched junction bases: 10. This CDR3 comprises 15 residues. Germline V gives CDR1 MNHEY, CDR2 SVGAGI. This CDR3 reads CASTIPGGRNTEAFF. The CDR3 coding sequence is TGTGCCAGCACTATTCCAGGGGGACGCAACACTGAAGCTTTCTTT.

The CDR3 region is CASSPSRLDDTQYF. The CDR3, as DNA: TGTGCCAGCAGCCCCTCACGACTAGACGACACGCAGTATTTT. The gene calls are TRBV7-3 and TRBJ2-3; D may be TRBD2 (6 bases). The ends were cut back, 5 bases at V and 9 bases at J, with 18 bases in the middle. Germline V gene lookup returns CDR1 SGHTA and CDR2 FQGTGA. CDR3 length equals 14 residues.

The CDR3 coding sequence is TGCGCCAGCAGCTGGGGACAGACCAATGAAAAACTGTTTTTT. It encodes CASSWGQTNEKLFF. The gene calls are TRBV5-1 and TRBJ1-4, with TRBD1 identical over 7 bases. Germline values: CDR1 SGHRS, CDR2 YFSETQ. J was trimmed by 5 bases and V by 3 bases; bases with no gene match: 4. This CDR3 region has 14 residues. The full variable domain, in which reference TRBV5-1 and TRBJ1-4 provide the parts outside the CDR3, is KAGVTQTPRYLIKTRGQQVTLSCSPISGHRSVSWYQQTPGQGLQFLFEYFSETQRNKGNFPGRFSGRQFSNSRSEMNVSTLELGDSALYLCASSWGQTNEKLFFGSGTQLSVL.

DNA of the CDR3: TGTGCCTGGAGTGTACAGGGGGCTAATGAAAAACTGTTTTTT. Protein product: CAWSVQGANEKLFF. The chain couples TRBV30 to TRBJ1-4; 8 nucleotides agree with TRBD1. This CDR3 spans 14 amino acids. With 0 bases clipped from V and 3 bases from J, the junction kept 0 bases outside the gene matches. The germline gives CDR1 GTSNPN, CDR2 SVGIG (reference sequence). The full variable domain, its missing parts supplied by reference TRBV30 and TRBJ1-4, is SQTIHQWPATLVQPVGSPLSLECTVEGTSNPNLYWYRQAAGRGLQLLFYSVGIGQISSEVPQNLSASRPQDRQFILSSKKLLLSDSGFYLCAWSVQGANEKLFFGSGTQLSVL.

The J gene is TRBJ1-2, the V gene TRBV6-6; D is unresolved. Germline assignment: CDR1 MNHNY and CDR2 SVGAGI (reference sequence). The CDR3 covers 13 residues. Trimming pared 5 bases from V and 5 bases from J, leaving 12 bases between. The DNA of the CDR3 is TGTGCCAGCAGTCCTGGACTGATATATGGCTACACCTTC. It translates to CASSPGLIYGYTF.